A single TCR beta chain is shown here with its context. What antigen it recognizes has not been identified. No base-level quality is on record; no much larger clone is a single base apart. These data belong to a study of vaccination effects on CD4 cells after COVID-19 (dated 2022 in TCRdb). As for the study more broadly: The ViraFEST assay stimulated PBMC with viral peptide pools and then used TCR sequencing to identify antigen-specific CD4+ T cell clonotypes by expansion. Cultures from other donors in the study were sequenced with the Oncomine TCR Beta short-read assay on an Illumina iSeq 100. A total of ten to eleven COVID-19 convalescent patients and a handful of SARS-CoV-2-naive healthy vaccine recipients were included in the full study. SARS-CoV-2 spike-specific CD4+ TCR repertoires were compared before and after mRNA vaccination in COVID-19 convalescent patients and in infection-naive vaccine recipients. Each participant received two doses of an mRNA SARS-CoV-2 vaccine, either BNT162b2 or mRNA-1273. Each well held 2 million to 2.5 million PBMC cultured in IMDM containing about 5.5% human AB serum, 9.5 to 10 IU/ml IL-2 and gentamicin, along with around 11 ug/ml peptides. Points the paper makes about the study in general: Among healthy vaccine recipients, nearly all vaccine-induced clones were SARS-CoV-2 mono-reactive, and just 1 of 255 was cross-reactive with common cold coronaviruses. Limitations of the study were the small number of convalescent patients and the absence of early post-infection timepoints. At late post-vaccination timepoints, both infection-induced and vaccine-induced clones showed marked clonal contraction, consistent with waning T cell responses.

The protocol used for the library was the immunoSEQ multiplex PCR assay. DNA from the cultured, isolated CD4+ T cells was subjected to TCR beta CDR3 sequencing. Concerning the study's data processing: Non-productive TCR sequences were removed, reads were trimmed to the CDR3 region, and CDR3s of at least 7 amino acids were retained. The MANAFEST web app was used to identify antigen-specific clonotypes by comparing expansion in peptide wells with expansion in reference cultures. For clones to be considered positive, expansion at FDR<0.05 versus reference and all other wells, an odds ratio above 5, and a frequency above 0.1% in two replicate wells were required. A clonotype was defined as cross-reactive if the clonotype was significantly expanded both in SARS-CoV-2 spike wells and in at least one common cold coronavirus spike condition. Using the stringdist R package, CDR3 similarity was measured by Levenshtein distance, and unrooted trees were constructed with ape in R 3.6.1. TCRdb carries this immuneACCESS record with in-frame sequences only. Its versions omit some clonotypes, under half of them owing to an unresolved V gene in the studies checked, with the rest unexplained. D and trimming come from the DNA, and the V and J calls and clone size come from that table. The sample includes under 60,000 clones, with around 67% observed a single time. The biggest ten clones account for 4.5% to 7% of the sample.

After about 9 days of culture, CD4+ T cells were isolated with the EasySep CD4+ T cell isolation kit. Negative nucleocapsid antibody results before and after vaccination confirmed that the healthy vaccine recipients had no prior SARS-CoV-2 infection. Half of the culture medium was replaced with fresh IL-2-containing medium on days 3 and 7. Each peptide stimulation condition was cultured in triplicate wells unless otherwise noted. Using Ficoll-Paque Plus gradient centrifugation, PBMC were separated from whole blood and then either used fresh or cryopreserved at -140C. Genomic DNA was extracted from cultured CD4+ T cells with the QIAamp micro DNA kit. Trimming leaves V shorter by 2 bases and J shorter by 2 bases, with the junction holding 6 bases beyond the gene matches. The CDR3, cysteine through phenylalanine, is 15 amino acids long. The entry retains the CDR3 DNA only, 45 bases that are in frame from base 1. From a lookup of the germline V gene (reference sequence), CDR1 and CDR2 are SGHKS and YYEKEE.

This receptor was identified in a human donor who received a COVID-19 vaccine. Sequenced material: CD4+ T cells from PBMCs cultured without peptide, taken before COVID-19 vaccination. Recombination connected TRBV5-5 to TRBJ2-5, with TRBD2 identical over 7 junction bases. The DNA is as follows: TGTGCCAGCAGCTTCGGGGAGGGGCGGCAAGAGACCCAGTACTTC. The resulting protein is CASSFGEGRQETQYF.